This T cell receptor beta chain was sequenced for a study of T-cell reconstitution after alpha-beta-depleted transplantation in children. Study-wide findings and caveats: T-cell numbers and diversity, one year after transplant, stemmed largely from T cells that were newly produced.

Unique molecular identifiers were used in preparing the TCRbeta library. TCRdb re-called the PCR reads with MiXCR, one entry per CDR3 protein. The data show about 590,000 distinct CDR3 sequences, roughly 13% seen once. Only a few counts were recorded for this clonotype. Its antigen is not known. The J segment lost 4 bases and the V segment lost 3 bases, leaving 1 base of the junction unmatched. There are 14 residues in the CDR3. In germline, CDR1 is MDHEN, CDR2 SYDVKM. The TCR was taken from a male patient younger than 18 who had a stem cell transplant for acute myeloid leukemia, so the T cells may come from the graft donor. This chain connects TRBV28 to TRBJ1-4, with 8 positions matching TRBD1. Sequenced material: PBMCs, mostly from graft donor cells, taken 360 days after TCRalphabeta/CD19-depleted stem cell transplant. The CDR3 protein is CASSLTGVNEKLFF. Written as DNA, the CDR3 is TGTGCCAGCAGTTTGACAGGGGTTAATGAAAAACTGTTTTTT.